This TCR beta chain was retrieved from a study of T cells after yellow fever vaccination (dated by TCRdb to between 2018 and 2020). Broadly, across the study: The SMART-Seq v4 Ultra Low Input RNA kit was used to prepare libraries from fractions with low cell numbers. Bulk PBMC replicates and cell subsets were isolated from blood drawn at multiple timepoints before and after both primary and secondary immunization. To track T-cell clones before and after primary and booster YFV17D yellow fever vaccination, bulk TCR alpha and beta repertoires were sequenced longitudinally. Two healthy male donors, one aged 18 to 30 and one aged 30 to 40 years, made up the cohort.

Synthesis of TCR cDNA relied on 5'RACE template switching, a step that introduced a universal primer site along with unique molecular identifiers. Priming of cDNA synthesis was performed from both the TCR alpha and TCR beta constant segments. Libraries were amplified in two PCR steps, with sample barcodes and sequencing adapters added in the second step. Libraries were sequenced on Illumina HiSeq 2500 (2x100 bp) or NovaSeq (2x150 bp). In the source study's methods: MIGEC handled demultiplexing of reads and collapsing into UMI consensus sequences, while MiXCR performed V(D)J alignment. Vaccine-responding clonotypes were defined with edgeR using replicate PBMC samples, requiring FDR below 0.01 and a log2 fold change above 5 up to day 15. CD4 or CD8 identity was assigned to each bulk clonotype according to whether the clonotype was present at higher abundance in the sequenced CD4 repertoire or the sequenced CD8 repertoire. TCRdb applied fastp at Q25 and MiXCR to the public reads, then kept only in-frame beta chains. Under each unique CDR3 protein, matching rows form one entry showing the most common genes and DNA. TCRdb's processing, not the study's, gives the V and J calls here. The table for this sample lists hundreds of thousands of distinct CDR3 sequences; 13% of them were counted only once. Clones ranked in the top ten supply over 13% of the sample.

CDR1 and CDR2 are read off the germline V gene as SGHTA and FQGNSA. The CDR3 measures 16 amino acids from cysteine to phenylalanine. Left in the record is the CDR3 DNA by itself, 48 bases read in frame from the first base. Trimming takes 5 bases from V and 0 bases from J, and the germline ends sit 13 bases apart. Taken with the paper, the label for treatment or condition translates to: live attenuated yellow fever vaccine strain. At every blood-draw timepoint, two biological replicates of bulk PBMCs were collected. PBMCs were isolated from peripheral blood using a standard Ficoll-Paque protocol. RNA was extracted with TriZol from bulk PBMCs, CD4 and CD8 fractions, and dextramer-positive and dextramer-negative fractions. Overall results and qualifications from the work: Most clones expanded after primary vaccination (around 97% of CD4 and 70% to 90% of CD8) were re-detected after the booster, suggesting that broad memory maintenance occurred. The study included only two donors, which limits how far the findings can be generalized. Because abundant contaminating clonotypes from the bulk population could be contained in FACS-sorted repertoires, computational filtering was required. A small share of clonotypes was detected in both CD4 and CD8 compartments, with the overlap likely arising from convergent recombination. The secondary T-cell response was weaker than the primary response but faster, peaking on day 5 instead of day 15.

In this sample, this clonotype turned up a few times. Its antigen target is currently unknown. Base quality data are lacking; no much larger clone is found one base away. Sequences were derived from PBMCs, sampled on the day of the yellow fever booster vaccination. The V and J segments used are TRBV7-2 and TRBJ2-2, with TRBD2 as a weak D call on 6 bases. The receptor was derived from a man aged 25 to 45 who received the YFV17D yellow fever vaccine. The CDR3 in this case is CASSERGTSNTGELFF. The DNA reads TGTGCCAGCAGCGAACGGGGGACGTCGAACACCGGGGAGCTGTTTTTT.